Below are 28 T cell receptor beta chains sequenced from a single sample in a study of CD8+CD57+ T cells in acquired aplastic anemia listed by TCRdb under 2018. Expansion of CD8+CD57+ cells had been shown by flow cytometry in the patients chosen for sequencing. The sequencer listed for this sample is Illumina HiSeq 2000. Genomic DNA served as template for TCR beta VDJ combination and CDR3 sequence profiling. TCRdb reworked the public reads: Q25 trimming with fastp, MiXCR clone assembly, productive beta chains retained. Each record represents a unique CDR3 protein, reported with the most common genes and DNA among its rows. The sample contains 210,000 or so distinct CDR3 sequences, about half of them found a single time. In total, the top ten clones hold 20% of the sample. Specimen: sorted CD4+, CD8+, or CD8+CD57+ T cells (not recorded which) from PBMCs. The receptors were sampled from a human donor with aplastic anemia.

This clonotype was recorded at least ten times. The chain has TRBV12-3 or TRBV12-4 and TRBJ2-3; D not resolved. The CDR3 sequence is 11 residues long. The ends were cut back, 3 bases at V and 5 bases at J, with 3 bases in the middle. DNA for the CDR3: TGTGCCAGCAGTTTCGTAGATACGCAGTATTTT. This translates into CASSFVDTQYF.

Concerning this clonotype: At one boundary the junction diverges from the germline segment, which might be a read error. The chain is built from TRBV7-9 and TRBJ2-1, with a tentative D call TRBD1 (5 bases). Germline values: CDR1 SEHNR, CDR2 FQNEAQ (reference sequence). The CDR3 is 15 residues long. DNA of the CDR3: TGTGCCAGCAGTTTAGTAGGGGTCTCCTACAATGAGCAGTTCTTC. Translation gives CASSLVGVSYNEQFF.

The chain has TRBV20-1 and TRBJ2-7; TRBD2 is a possible D gene (5 bases). Germline loops: CDR1 DFQATT, CDR2 SNEGSKA (reference sequence). Trimming shortened V by 0 bases and J by 5 bases, and 11 bases separated the two germline ends. The CDR3 spans 13 residues. CDR3 region: CSARDGLEDEQYF. The DNA of the CDR3 is TGCAGTGCTAGAGATGGGCTGGAGGACGAGCAGTACTTC.

This clonotype was counted ten times or more. The V and J genes are TRBV11-3 and TRBJ1-6; 7 bases agree with TRBD1. There are 15 residues in the CDR3. The trim removed 5 bases at V and 7 bases at J, leaving 8 bases unmatched. The V gene's germline CDR1 is SGHNT and CDR2 YENEEA. The CDR3 region has the DNA TGTGCCAGCAGCCCAACGGGACAGCCAAATTCACCCCTCCACTTT. It translates to CASSPTGQPNSPLHF.

The V call is TRBV5-1, the J call TRBJ2-3; 11 positions match TRBD2. With V trimmed by 4 bases and J by 1 base, 5 bases remained unmatched. The CDR3 extends over 16 amino acids. The V gene's germline CDR1 is SGHRS and CDR2 YFSETQ. As DNA, the CDR3 is TGCGCCAGCAGCCCGATAGCGGGAGGGGGCACAGATACGCAGTATTTT. As protein: CASSPIAGGGTDTQYF.

This clonotype appeared a single time. The chain couples TRBV11-3 to TRBJ2-7, with 7 positions matching TRBD1. V gave up 5 bases and J gave up 8 bases; unmatched junction bases: 18. CDR3 length: 16 residues. The germline CDR1 and CDR2 sequences are SGHNT and YENEEA. DNA for the CDR3: TGTGCCAGCAGCAATAGAATAGGACAGGACGGGACACAGCAGTACTTC. It translates to CASSNRIGQDGTQQYF.

The chain has TRBV25-1 and TRBJ2-7, with 8 bases that match TRBD2. The ends lost 8 bases at V and 3 bases at J; junction bases unmatched: 9. CDR1 is MGHDK, CDR2 SYGVNS, per germline. The length of the CDR3 is 14 residues. The CDR3 region is CASGGGGNYYEQYF. CDR3 DNA: TGTGCCAGCGGGGGCGGGGGGAATTACTACGAGCAGTACTTC.

The rearrangement joins TRBV29-1 to TRBJ1-2; D unresolved. The V end was cut by 3 bases, the J end by 2 bases, with 13 bases between. The length of the CDR3 is 14 residues. The germline V gene encodes CDR1 SQVTM and CDR2 ANQGSEA. The CDR3 reads CSVDPTLTNYGYTF. The DNA for the CDR3 is TGCAGCGTTGATCCCACCTTAACCAACTATGGCTACACCTTC. Complete variable domain (other parts from reference TRBV29-1 and TRBJ1-2): SAVISQKPSRDICQRGTSLTIQCQVDSQVTMMFWYRQQPGQSLTLIATANQGSEATYESGFVIDKFPISRPNLTFSTLTVSNMSPEDSSIYLCSVDPTLTNYGYTFGSGTRLTVV.

V is TRBV19 and J is TRBJ1-5; possible D gene TRBD1, 5 bases. The CDR3 extends over 13 amino acids. V lost 4 bases to trimming and J lost 2 bases, with 6 bases between them. Germline V lookup: CDR1 LNHDA, CDR2 SQIVND (reference sequence). The chain's CDR3 is CASSRDGNQPQHF. The CDR3, as DNA: TGTGCCAGTAGTAGGGACGGCAATCAGCCCCAGCATTTT.

As regards this clonotype: Possible read error: a much larger clone is one base away. Since no conserved phenylalanine or tryptophan closes the CDR3, a read error is the likely cause. The chain carries TRBV12-3 or TRBV12-4 and TRBJ2-1; 10 bases fit TRBD1. This CDR3 contains 15 residues. V shed 5 bases, J shed 5 bases, and the junction held 6 bases outside the gene matches. The DNA for the CDR3 is TGTGCCAGCAGTCCCGGGACAGGGGAAAACAATGAGCAGTTCCTC. Its translation is CASSPGTGENNEQFL.

This clonotype was observed a handful of times. This chain's CDR3 is CSATLGGIDTEAFF. Written as DNA, the CDR3 is TGCAGTGCTACCCTAGGTGGCATTGACACTGAAGCTTTCTTT. The chain combines TRBV20-1 with TRBJ1-1; unclear D gene. The CDR3 sequence is 14 residues long. Germline lookup yields CDR1 DFQATT and CDR2 SNEGSKA (reference sequence). V lost 4 bases and J 3 bases, leaving 15 bases between the germline ends.

The chain is built from TRBV12-3 or TRBV12-4 and TRBJ1-6; 7 bases agree with TRBD1. This CDR3 has 13 amino acids. V was pared by 6 bases and J by 9 bases, with 5 bases of the junction left unmatched. The CDR3 DNA reads as TGTGCCAGCAGGTCGGGACAGCCTTCACCCCTCCACTTT. It is translated as CASRSGQPSPLHF.

This clonotype was seen more than once but under ten times. A clone one base away is much larger, so this may be a read error. This CDR3 fails to terminate in the conserved phenylalanine or tryptophan, so it likely reflects a read error. The V and J genes are TRBV6-6 and TRBJ2-7; 8 nucleotides line up with TRBD1. J lost 2 bases, V lost 9 bases, and 3 bases had no gene match. The CDR3 contains 12 residues. The germline CDR1 and CDR2 sequences are MNHNY and SVGAGI (reference sequence). The CDR3 reads CASGQGPYEQYL. Here the CDR3 DNA reads TGTGCCAGTGGACAGGGTCCCTACGAGCAGTACCTC.

Concerning this clonotype itself: A junction boundary mismatches the germline segment, possibly from a read error. The rearrangement links TRBV7-3 to TRBJ2-5, with D perhaps TRBD2 (6 bases). The germline V gene encodes CDR1 SGHTA and CDR2 FQGTGA. This CDR3 is 13 amino acids long. The CDR3 nucleotides read TGTGCCATCAGCCCGGAGGGTAGAGAGACCCAGTACTTC. Translated: CAISPEGRETQYF.

The sample holds many counts of this clonotype. The V and J genes are TRBV9 and TRBJ2-5, with 10 bases identical to TRBD1. Germline CDR1 SGDLS, CDR2 YYNGEE. V was pared by 2 bases and J by 4 bases, with 5 bases of the junction left unmatched. This CDR3 has 15 amino acids. The CDR3 DNA is TGTGCCAGCAGCGTCCGGGACAGGGGAGTAGAGACCCAGTACTTC. Encoded protein: CASSVRDRGVETQYF.

This clonotype was found many times. The gene calls are TRBV2 and TRBJ2-5; D is possibly TRBD1 or TRBD2 (7 bases each). The V and J ends lost 4 bases and 4 bases respectively, with 13 bases between them. This CDR3 region has 14 residues. Germline V gene sequence: CDR1 SNHLY, CDR2 FYNNEI. The CDR3 region has the DNA TGTGCCAGCAGTGGACAGGGAGGGAGAGAGACCCAGTACTTC. Translating it yields CASSGQGGRETQYF.

As for this clonotype: A much larger clone differs by one base, so this may be a read error. The V call is TRBV5-1, the J call TRBJ1-4; D is undetermined. The CDR3 is 14 residues long. Looked up from germline, CDR1 is SGHRS and CDR2 is YFSETQ. CDR3 DNA sequence: TGCGCCAGCGGCTTGGCCCAGTACGGTGAAAAACTGTTTTTT. Its translation is CASGLAQYGEKLFF. The full variable domain, completed using reference TRBV5-1 and TRBJ1-4, is KAGVTQTPRYLIKTRGQQVTLSCSPISGHRSVSWYQQTPGQGLQFLFEYFSETQRNKGNFPGRFSGRQFSNSRSEMNVSTLELGDSALYLCASGLAQYGEKLFFGSGTQLSVL.

Comments on this clonotype: A much larger clone lies a single base off, so this may be a read error. The chain carries TRBV7-9 and TRBJ1-1; TRBD1 might be the D (5 bases). The CDR3 has 15 residues. Trimming shortened V by 4 bases and J by 5 bases, and 17 bases separated the two germline ends. Germline CDR1 SEHNR, CDR2 FQNEAQ (reference sequence). The CDR3 nucleotides read TGTGCCAGCAGCTCCCAGGGAGGGTCGTCGACTGAAGCTTTCTTT. It translates to CASSSQGGSSTEAFF. Using reference TRBV7-9 and TRBJ1-1 for the parts outside the CDR3, the full variable domain is DTGVSQNPRHKITKRGQNVTFRCDPISEHNRLYWYRQTLGQGPEFLTYFQNEAQLEKSRLLSDRFSAERPKGSFSTLEIQRTEQGDSAMYLCASSSQGGSSTEAFFGQGTRLTVV.

The J gene is TRBJ1-1, the V gene TRBV19; tentative D call: TRBD1 (5 bases). Deletions cut 5 bases from V and 6 bases from J, with 19 bases between. Germline assignment: CDR1 LNHDA and CDR2 SQIVND (reference sequence). The CDR3 runs to 15 residues. The CDR3 here is CASSLRGEGFPEAFF. In DNA, the CDR3 is TGTGCCAGTAGTTTGAGAGGGGAGGGTTTCCCTGAAGCTTTCTTT.

CDR3 in amino acids: CSVEGTAPREQYF. In DNA, the CDR3 is TGCAGCGTTGAGGGGACCGCGCCCCGCGAGCAGTACTTC. The chain is built from TRBV29-1 and TRBJ2-7, with D perhaps TRBD1 or TRBD2 (5 bases each). The CDR3 extends over 13 amino acids. Germline loops: CDR1 SQVTM, CDR2 ANQGSEA. V lost 3 bases, J lost 6 bases, and 15 bases lay in between.

Worth noting for this clonotype: Since a much larger clone is just one base distant, this may be a read error. This chain joins TRBV6-6 and TRBJ1-1, with no clear D. Per the germline V gene, CDR1 is MNHNY and CDR2 is SVGAGI (reference sequence). The CDR3 consists of 14 residues. CDR3 loop: CARSYSTQGKEAFF. The CDR3 DNA reads as TGTGCCAGGAGTTACTCGACACAAGGAAAAGAAGCTTTCTTT.

The V gene is TRBV15, the J gene TRBJ1-2; TRBD1 agrees at 7 bases. Germline CDR1 LNHNV, CDR2 YYDKDF (reference sequence). CDR3 length equals 13 residues. Losses at the gene ends were 5 bases for V and 3 bases for J; bases not matched to a gene: 3. The CDR3 region has the DNA TGTGCCACCAGCCTCGGACAGGACTATGGCTACACCTTC. Protein product: CATSLGQDYGYTF.

This clonotype has a count of ten or more. The DNA for the CDR3 is TGTGCCAGTAGTATCAGGGGGCTAGATCGGGATGAAAAACTGTTTTTT. This sequence encodes CASSIRGLDRDEKLFF. The V call is TRBV19, the J call TRBJ1-4; 8 bases align to TRBD1. Losses at the gene ends were 3 bases for V and 6 bases for J; bases not matched to a gene: 9. CDR3 length equals 16 residues. Germline V CDR1 and CDR2: LNHDA, SQIVND (reference sequence). The full variable domain, in which reference TRBV19 and TRBJ1-4 provide the parts outside the CDR3, is DGGITQSPKYLFRKEGQNVTLSCEQNLNHDAMYWYRQDPGQGLRLIYYSQIVNDFQKGDIAEGYSVSREKKESFPLTVTSAQKNPTAFYLCASSIRGLDRDEKLFFGSGTQLSVL.

The chain has TRBV2 and TRBJ2-2; possible D gene TRBD2, 5 bases. V gave up 4 bases and J gave up 5 bases, with 8 bases separating them. CDR1 and CDR2 from the germline V gene are SNHLY and FYNNEI. The CDR3 runs 13 residues. In nucleotides, the CDR3 is TGTGCCAGCAGTGGAGCGGCTACCGGGGAGCTGTTTTTT. Translated, it gives CASSGAATGELFF.

This chain connects TRBV11-2 to TRBJ1-4; 10 bases map to TRBD1. The CDR3 has 15 amino acids. The germline V gene has CDR1 SGHAT and CDR2 FQNNGV. V was pared by 4 bases and J by 8 bases, with 7 bases of the junction left unmatched. This CDR3 is CASSWTGGLGEKLFF. CDR3 DNA: TGTGCCAGCAGCTGGACAGGGGGACTGGGAGAAAAACTGTTTTTT.

The chain recombines TRBV9 with TRBJ2-5; D tentatively reads TRBD1 or TRBD2 (5 bases each). Germline V CDR1 and CDR2: SGDLS, YYNGEE. Trimming took 4 bases from V and 9 from J, leaving 28 bases between them. The CDR3 has 17 amino acids. The CDR3 DNA sequence: TGTGCCAGCAGCTTAGATCGGTTTGTAGCGACCGTAGGGGCCCAGTACTTC. Protein sequence: CASSLDRFVATVGAQYF.

This chain joins TRBV9 and TRBJ1-5; TRBD1 might be the D (5 bases). V gave up 0 bases and J gave up 4 bases, with 11 bases separating them. The CDR3 spans 15 residues. From germline, CDR1 is SGDLS and CDR2 YYNGEE. CDR3 region: CASSVEGNENQPQHF. In nucleotides, the CDR3 is TGTGCCAGCAGCGTAGAGGGGAATGAGAATCAGCCCCAGCATTTT. The variable domain in full, with the rest retrieved from reference TRBV9 and TRBJ1-5, is DSGVTQTPKHLITATGQRVTLRCSPRSGDLSVYWYQQSLDQGLQFLIQYYNGEERAKGNILERFSAQQFPDLHSELNLSSLELGDSALYFCASSVEGNENQPQHFGDGTRLSIL.

The CDR3 loop reads CASSEGPGPYGYTF. DNA for the CDR3: TGTGCCAGCAGTGAAGGGCCAGGGCCCTATGGCTACACCTTC. The chain is built from TRBV2 and TRBJ1-2; maybe TRBD1 (5 bases). The length of the CDR3 is 14 residues. Per the germline V gene, CDR1 is SNHLY and CDR2 is FYNNEI. V dropped 1 base and J dropped 4 bases, with 10 bases sitting between them. Variable domain in full (rest from reference TRBV2 and TRBJ1-2): EPEVTQTPSHQVTQMGQEVILRCVPISNHLYFYWYRQILGQKVEFLVSFYNNEISEKSEIFDDQFSVERPDGSNFTLKIRSTKLEDSAMYFCASSEGPGPYGYTFGSGTRLTVV.